This T cell receptor beta chain stems from a study of vaccination and CD4 T cells after COVID-19. Cultured CD4+ T cell DNA was sequenced using the Oncomine TCR Beta short-read assay. MiXCR, run by TCRdb on the PCR reads, gives a single entry per CDR3 protein. The sample consists of approximately 20,000 distinct CDR3 sequences, 70% of them appearing once. Turning to this clonotype: The antigen is unknown. At one of its ends the junction is not consistent with the germline gene, which may arise from a read error.

Treatment of the sample: approximately nine-day PBMC culture with coronavirus spike peptide pools or control peptides (ViraFEST assay). Once peptide pools had expanded antigen-specific T cells, ViraFEST sequenced TCRs. The CDR3 has 14 amino acids. CDR1 LNHDA and CDR2 SQIVND come from the germline V gene (reference sequence). Sample: CD4+ T cells from blood, cultured in vitro. The chain carries TRBV19 and TRBJ1-1; D is perhaps TRBD1 (5 bases). This receptor was obtained from a human donor who had recovered from COVID-19. The CDR3 nucleotides are TGTGCCAGTAAGGTGGGGCCGCAGAACACTGAGGCTTTCTTT. Amino acids: CASKVGPQNTEAFF.